A selection of T cell receptor beta chains follows, all from one sample in a study of blood T cell repertoires in COVID-19. Measured with immunoSEQ multiplex PCR; TCRdb has only the in-frame clones, and not every one. In the table there are 100,000 to 150,000 clones, about 89% of which are singletons. Sample: peripheral blood. The source is a woman aged 70-85 years with COVID-19, enrolled during active disease. The CDR3 runs from the conserved cysteine through the conserved F or W. The D gene is left open where the match is weak. Clone size is stated in some rows and not others, as once, few, many or a class when expanded.

J: TRBJ2-5; V: TRBV9; size: few; D: TRBD2; DNA: TGTGCCAGCAGCCCTAGCGGGGGGAGGGGTGAGACCCAGTACTTC; CDR3: CASSPSGGRGETQYF
J: TRBJ1-1; V: TRBV5-6; size: once; D: .; DNA: TGTGCCAGCAGCTTGGGCAGGGGACCGAACACTGAAGCTTTCTTT; CDR3: CASSLGRGPNTEAFF
J: TRBJ1-5; V: TRBV30; size: .; D: TRBD1; DNA: TGTGCCTGGAGTGCAGGGGGAGTTGGTCAGCCCCAGCATTTT; CDR3: CAWSAGGVGQPQHF
J: TRBJ2-5; V: TRBV5-1; size: .; D: .; DNA: TGCGCCAGCAGAGAGGCAGGGCTGGGCCAAGAGACCCAGTACTTC; CDR3: CASREAGLGQETQYF
J: TRBJ2-4; V: TRBV30; size: .; D: TRBD1; DNA: TGTGCCTGGAGCGGGGACAGGGGAGCCAAAAACATTCAGTACTTC; CDR3: CAWSGDRGAKNIQYF
J: TRBJ2-7; V: TRBV10-3; size: .; D: TRBD1; DNA: TGTGCCATCAGTGACCCCACCGGACAGGAGGCCGAGCAGTACTTC; CDR3: CAISDPTGQEAEQYF
J: TRBJ2-7; V: TRBV6-2/TRBV6-3; size: .; D: .; DNA: TGTGCCAGCAGTTACGGGGGGGCCTACTCCTACGAGCAGTACTTC; CDR3: CASSYGGAYSYEQYF
J: TRBJ1-2; V: TRBV11-2; size: .; D: TRBD1; DNA: TGTGCCAGCAGCGCGACTCAGGACAGGGACAACTATGGCTACACCTTC; CDR3: CASSATQDRDNYGYTF
J: TRBJ1-2; V: TRBV5-1; size: .; D: TRBD1; DNA: TGCGCCAGCAGCTCTGGACAGGGGGCGGTTGGCTACACCTTC; CDR3: CASSSGQGAVGYTF
J: TRBJ2-5; V: TRBV30; size: .; D: TRBD2; DNA: TGTGCCTGGAGTGTAGGGACTAGGACGCAAGAGACCCAGTACTTC; CDR3: CAWSVGTRTQETQYF
J: TRBJ2-1; V: TRBV7-2; size: .; D: TRBD2; DNA: TGTGCCAGCACCTCCCGGGAGGGCGGGGGGAACAATGAGCAGTTCTTC; CDR3: CASTSREGGGNNEQFF
J: TRBJ2-2; V: TRBV9; size: .; D: .; DNA: TGTGCCAGCAGCATCGACAGAACGCCACTACCTTTTACCGGGGAGCTGTTTTTT; CDR3: CASSIDRTPLPFTGELFF
J: TRBJ1-1; V: TRBV7-2; size: .; D: TRBD1; DNA: TGTGCCAGCAGCGGCCAGACAGGGACCGACACTGAAGCTTTCTTT; CDR3: CASSGQTGTDTEAFF
J: TRBJ1-2; V: TRBV24-1; size: once; D: TRBD1; DNA: TGTGCCACCAGTGGGGGACCGGGACAGGTCAACTATGGCTACACCTTC; CDR3: CATSGGPGQVNYGYTF
J: TRBJ2-7; V: TRBV5-5; size: .; D: .; DNA: TGTGCCAGCAGCTTGCTGGCAGAATACGAGCAGTACTTC; CDR3: CASSLLAEYEQYF
J: TRBJ1-4; V: TRBV6-6; size: .; D: .; DNA: TGTGCCAGCAGTTACAGGGGAGGCGAAAAACTGTTTTTT; CDR3: CASSYRGGEKLFF
J: TRBJ1-3; V: TRBV2; size: .; D: .; DNA: TGTGCCAGCAGGGAAGGGACAACCCAATACTCTGGAAACACCATATATTTT; CDR3: CASREGTTQYSGNTIYF
J: TRBJ1-6; V: TRBV10-1; size: .; D: TRBD1; DNA: TGCGCCAGCAGCTTAAACAGGGGTCGGGGCTCACCCCTCCACTTT; CDR3: CASSLNRGRGSPLHF
J: TRBJ2-7; V: TRBV5-6; size: once; D: .; DNA: TGTGCCAGCAGCTTGGTGGTGGGGGCTGGGCGGGAGCAGTACTTC; CDR3: CASSLVVGAGREQYF
J: TRBJ1-2; V: TRBV27; size: .; D: .; DNA: TGTGCCAGCAGTTTCCAGGGTGGTGGCTACACCTTC; CDR3: CASSFQGGGYTF
J: TRBJ1-2; V: TRBV7-9; size: .; D: TRBD1; DNA: TGTGCCAGCAGCGTCGTACAGGGGCCTTTATCTAACTATGGCTACACCTTC; CDR3: CASSVVQGPLSNYGYTF
J: TRBJ1-6; V: TRBV7-9; size: .; D: TRBD1; DNA: TGTGCCAGCAGATCGGGACAGCATAATTCACCCCTCCACTTT; CDR3: CASRSGQHNSPLHF
J: TRBJ2-2; V: TRBV12-1; size: .; D: .; DNA: TGTGCCAGCAGCCCCCGACAGGACGGGGAGCTGTTTTTT; CDR3: CASSPRQDGELFF
J: TRBJ1-1; V: TRBV6-5; size: .; D: .; DNA: TGTGCCAGCACCGAGGTCGGGGTGAACACTGAAGCTTTCTTT; CDR3: CASTEVGVNTEAFF
J: TRBJ1-5; V: TRBV19; size: once; D: .; DNA: TGTGCCAGTAGTATCCGAGGGGGTCCCCAGCATTTT; CDR3: CASSIRGGPQHF
J: TRBJ2-1; V: TRBV2; size: .; D: TRBD2; DNA: TGTGCCAGCAGCCAGGGACTACTTGAGCAGTTCTTC; CDR3: CASSQGLLEQFF
J: TRBJ1-2; V: TRBV19; size: .; D: TRBD1; DNA: TGTGCCAGTAGTCTACAGGGGGCGCTTGGCTACACCTTC; CDR3: CASSLQGALGYTF
J: TRBJ2-7; V: TRBV2; size: .; D: TRBD1; DNA: TGTGCCAGCAGTGCGGACAGGGGCAAAGAGCAGTACTTC; CDR3: CASSADRGKEQYF
J: TRBJ1-1; V: TRBV27; size: once; D: .; DNA: TGTGCCAGCCGCCAAGGGGGGGGCCAAGCTTTCTTT; CDR3: CASRQGGGQAFF
J: TRBJ2-5; V: TRBV27; size: .; D: TRBD1; DNA: TGTGCCAGCAGTCAGAACAGGGGGCAAGAGACCCAGTACTTC; CDR3: CASSQNRGQETQYF